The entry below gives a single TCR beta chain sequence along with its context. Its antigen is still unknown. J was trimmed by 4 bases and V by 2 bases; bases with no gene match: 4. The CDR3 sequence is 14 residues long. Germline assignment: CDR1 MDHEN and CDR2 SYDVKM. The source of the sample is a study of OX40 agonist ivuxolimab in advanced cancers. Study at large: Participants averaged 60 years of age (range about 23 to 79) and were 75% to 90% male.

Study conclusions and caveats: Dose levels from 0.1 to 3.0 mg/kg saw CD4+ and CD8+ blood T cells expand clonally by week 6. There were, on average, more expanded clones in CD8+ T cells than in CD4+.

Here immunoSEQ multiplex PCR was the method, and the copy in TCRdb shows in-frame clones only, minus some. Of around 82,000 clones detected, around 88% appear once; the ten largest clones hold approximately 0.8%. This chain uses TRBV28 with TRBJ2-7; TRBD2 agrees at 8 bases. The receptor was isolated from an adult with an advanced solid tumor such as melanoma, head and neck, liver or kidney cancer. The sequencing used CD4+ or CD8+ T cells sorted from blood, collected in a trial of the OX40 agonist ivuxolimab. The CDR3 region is CASSLSGSGYEQYF. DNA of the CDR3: TGTGCCAGCAGTTTAAGCGGGAGCGGGTACGAGCAGTACTTC.